This T cell receptor (beta chain) is from a study of T cell repertoires in cytomegalovirus infection. Across the study: The public TCR beta signatures pointed to both CMV infection and matching HLA type.

Findings of the study overall: CMV carriers having the relevant HLA were flagged by cumulative public TCR beta family frequency. HLA-C-restricted, CMV-specific TCR beta clonotypes were dominant ex vivo.

CDR3 size: 12 residues. Per germline, CDR1 SGHRS and CDR2 YFSETQ. V was shortened by 6 bases and J by 3 bases, with 8 bases between the two germline ends. TCRdb passed the reads through MiXCR, listing each CDR3 protein once. The sample has about 740,000 distinct CDR3 sequences; about 30% are singletons. On this clonotype itself: What it binds is unknown.

The receptor was isolated from a human donor in good health (CMV status not recorded). Some clones in this sample may be carry-over from other donors' samples. J is TRBJ2-3 and V is TRBV5-1, with D uncertain. The sequencing used cultured PBMCs, collected from culture after CMV antigen stimulation. The CDR3 DNA sequence: TGCGCCAGCACGGGCCCAACAGATACGCAGTATTTT. Protein sequence: CASTGPTDTQYF. Based on the CDR3 plus reference TRBV5-1 and TRBJ2-3, the full variable domain is KAGVTQTPRYLIKTRGQQVTLSCSPISGHRSVSWYQQTPGQGLQFLFEYFSETQRNKGNFPGRFSGRQFSNSRSEMNVSTLELGDSALYLCASTGPTDTQYFGPGTRLTVL.